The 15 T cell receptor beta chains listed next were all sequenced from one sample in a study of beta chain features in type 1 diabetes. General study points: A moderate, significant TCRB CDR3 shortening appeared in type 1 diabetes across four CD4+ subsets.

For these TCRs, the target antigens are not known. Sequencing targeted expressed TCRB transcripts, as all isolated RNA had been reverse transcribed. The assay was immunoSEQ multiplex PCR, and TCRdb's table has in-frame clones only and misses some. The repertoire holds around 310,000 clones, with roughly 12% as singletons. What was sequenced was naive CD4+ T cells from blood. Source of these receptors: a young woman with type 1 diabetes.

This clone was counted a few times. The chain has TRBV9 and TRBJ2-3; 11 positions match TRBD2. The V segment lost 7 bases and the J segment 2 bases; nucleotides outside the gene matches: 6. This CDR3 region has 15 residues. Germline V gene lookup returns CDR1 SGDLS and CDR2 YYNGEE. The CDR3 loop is CASARLAGITDTQYF. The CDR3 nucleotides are TGTGCCAGCGCCAGACTAGCGGGAATCACAGATACGCAGTATTTT. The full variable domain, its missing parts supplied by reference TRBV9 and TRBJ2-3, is DSGVTQTPKHLITATGQRVTLRCSPRSGDLSVYWYQQSLDQGLQFLIQYYNGEERAKGNILERFSAQQFPDLHSELNLSSLELGDSALYFCASARLAGITDTQYFGPGTRLTVL.

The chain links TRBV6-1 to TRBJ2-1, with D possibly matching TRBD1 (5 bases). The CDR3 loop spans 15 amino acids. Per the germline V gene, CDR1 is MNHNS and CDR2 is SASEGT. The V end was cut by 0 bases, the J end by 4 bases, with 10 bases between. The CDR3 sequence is CASSEAGDWYNEQFF. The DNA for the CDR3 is TGTGCCAGCAGTGAAGCAGGGGATTGGTACAATGAGCAGTTCTTC.

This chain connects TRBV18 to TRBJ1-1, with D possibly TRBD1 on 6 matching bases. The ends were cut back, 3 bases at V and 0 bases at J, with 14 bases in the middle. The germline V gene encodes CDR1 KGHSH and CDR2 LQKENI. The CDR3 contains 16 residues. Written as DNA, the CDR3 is TGTGCCAGCTCACCGAGTTGGGACACCTTGAACACTGAAGCTTTCTTT. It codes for CASSPSWDTLNTEAFF.

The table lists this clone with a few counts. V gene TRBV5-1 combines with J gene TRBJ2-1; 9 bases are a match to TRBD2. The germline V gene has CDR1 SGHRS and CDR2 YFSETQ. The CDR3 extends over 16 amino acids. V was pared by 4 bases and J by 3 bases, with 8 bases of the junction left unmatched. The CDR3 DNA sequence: TGCGCCAGCAGCCCGGGGGGCGGGAGGGTCTACAATGAGCAGTTCTTC. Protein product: CASSPGGGRVYNEQFF.

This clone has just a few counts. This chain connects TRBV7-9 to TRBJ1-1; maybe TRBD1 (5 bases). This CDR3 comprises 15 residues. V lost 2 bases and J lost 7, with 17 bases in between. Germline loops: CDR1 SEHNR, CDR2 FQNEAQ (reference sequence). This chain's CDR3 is CASSLSRGGTGEAFF. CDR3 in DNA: TGTGCCAGCAGCTTAAGTAGGGGAGGAACAGGTGAAGCTTTCTTT.

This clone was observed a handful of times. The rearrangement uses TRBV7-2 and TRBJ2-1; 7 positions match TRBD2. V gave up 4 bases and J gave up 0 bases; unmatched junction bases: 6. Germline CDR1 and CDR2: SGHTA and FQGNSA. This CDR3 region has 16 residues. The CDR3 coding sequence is TGTGCCAGCAGCTCCCCGGGGGGTAGCTCCTACAATGAGCAGTTCTTC. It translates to CASSSPGGSSYNEQFF.

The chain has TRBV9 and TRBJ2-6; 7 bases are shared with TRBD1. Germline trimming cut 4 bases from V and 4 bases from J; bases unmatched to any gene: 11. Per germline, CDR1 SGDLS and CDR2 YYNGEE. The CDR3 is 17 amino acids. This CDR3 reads CASSPGQVLGGANVLTF. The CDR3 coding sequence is TGTGCCAGCAGCCCCGGACAGGTCTTGGGGGGGGCCAACGTCCTGACTTTC.

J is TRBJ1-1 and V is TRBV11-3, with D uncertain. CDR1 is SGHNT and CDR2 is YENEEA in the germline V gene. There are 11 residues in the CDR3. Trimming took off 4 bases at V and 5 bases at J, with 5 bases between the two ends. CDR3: CASSSGTEAFF. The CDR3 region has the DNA TGTGCCAGCAGCTCCGGGACTGAAGCTTTCTTT.

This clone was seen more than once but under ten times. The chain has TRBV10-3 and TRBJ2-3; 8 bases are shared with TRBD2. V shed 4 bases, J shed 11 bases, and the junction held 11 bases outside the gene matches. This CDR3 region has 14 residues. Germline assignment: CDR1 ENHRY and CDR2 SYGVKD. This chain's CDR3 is CAISGAIPGLVQYF. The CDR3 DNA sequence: TGTGCCATCAGTGGGGCTATACCGGGACTAGTGCAGTATTTT.

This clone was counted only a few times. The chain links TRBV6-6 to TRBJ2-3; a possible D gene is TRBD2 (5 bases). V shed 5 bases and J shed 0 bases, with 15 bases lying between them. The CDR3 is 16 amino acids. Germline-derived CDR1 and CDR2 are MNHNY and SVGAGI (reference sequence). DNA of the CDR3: TGTGCCAGCAGTAATAAACCTAGCTCTAGCACAGATACGCAGTATTTT. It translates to CASSNKPSSSTDTQYF.

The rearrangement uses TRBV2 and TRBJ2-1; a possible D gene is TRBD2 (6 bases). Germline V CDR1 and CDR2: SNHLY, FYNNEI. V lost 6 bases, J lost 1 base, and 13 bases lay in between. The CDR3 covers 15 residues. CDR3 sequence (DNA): TGTGCCAGCAGGGAAAGGCGGGGATCCTACAATGAGCAGTTCTTC. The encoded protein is CASRERRGSYNEQFF.

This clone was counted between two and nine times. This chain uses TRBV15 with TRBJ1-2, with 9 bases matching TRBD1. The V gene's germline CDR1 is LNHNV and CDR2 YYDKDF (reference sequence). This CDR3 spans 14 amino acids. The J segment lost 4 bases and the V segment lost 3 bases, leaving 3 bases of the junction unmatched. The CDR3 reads CATSRDRGSYGYTF. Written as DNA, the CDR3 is TGTGCCACCAGCAGGGACAGGGGTAGCTATGGCTACACCTTC.

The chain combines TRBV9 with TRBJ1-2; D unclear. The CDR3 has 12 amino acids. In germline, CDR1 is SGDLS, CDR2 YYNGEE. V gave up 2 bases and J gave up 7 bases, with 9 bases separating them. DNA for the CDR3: TGTGCCAGCAGCGTCGCAAGTAGTGGCTACACCTTC. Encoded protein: CASSVASSGYTF. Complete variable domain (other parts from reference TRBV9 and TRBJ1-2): DSGVTQTPKHLITATGQRVTLRCSPRSGDLSVYWYQQSLDQGLQFLIQYYNGEERAKGNILERFSAQQFPDLHSELNLSSLELGDSALYFCASSVASSGYTFGSGTRLTVV.

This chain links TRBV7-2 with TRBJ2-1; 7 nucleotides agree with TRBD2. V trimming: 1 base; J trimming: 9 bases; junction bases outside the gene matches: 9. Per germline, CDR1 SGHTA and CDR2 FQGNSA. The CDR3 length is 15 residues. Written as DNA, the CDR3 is TGTGCCAGCAGCTTAGTGGGCGGGAGTAACGGTGAGCAGTTCTTC. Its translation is CASSLVGGSNGEQFF.

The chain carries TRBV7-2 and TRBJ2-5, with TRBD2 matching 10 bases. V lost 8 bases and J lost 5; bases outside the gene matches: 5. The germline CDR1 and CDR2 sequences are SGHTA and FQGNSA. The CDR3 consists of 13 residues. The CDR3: CASRLAGVETQYF. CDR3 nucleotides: TGTGCCAGCCGCCTAGCGGGAGTGGAGACCCAGTACTTC.